This passage covers 2 T cell receptor beta chains from one sample sequenced in a study of long-term antiretroviral therapy in people with HIV. Runs used v3.0 of the immunoSEQ assay and were done at survey level. Here immunoSEQ multiplex PCR was the method, and the copy in TCRdb shows in-frame clones only, minus some. The table includes under 10,000 clones, about 81% detected once. The sample consisted of unsorted PBMCs, taken 0.7 years after starting antiretroviral therapy. These receptors were collected from a man aged 40-50 years with HIV.

V and J are TRBV4-2 and TRBJ2-1; D remains ambiguous. The CDR3 consists of 15 residues. Germline CDR1 is LGHNA and CDR2 is YNFKEQ. The germline V and J ends were trimmed by 1 base and 8 bases, with 15 bases remaining between them. CDR3 DNA sequence: TGTGCCAGCAGCCAAGGGGGTGCTGGTAAGGATGAGCAGTTCTTC. Translating gives CASSQGGAGKDEQFF.

This chain joins TRBV29-1 and TRBJ2-7; D call uncertain. Germline V gives CDR1 SQVTM, CDR2 ANQGSEA. The CDR3 runs 14 residues. The ends were cut back, 4 bases at V and 4 bases at J, with 17 bases in the middle. The CDR3, as DNA: TGCAGCGTTGCATCGGTAACCGCTCCTTACGAGCAGTACTTC. Encoded protein: CSVASVTAPYEQYF.